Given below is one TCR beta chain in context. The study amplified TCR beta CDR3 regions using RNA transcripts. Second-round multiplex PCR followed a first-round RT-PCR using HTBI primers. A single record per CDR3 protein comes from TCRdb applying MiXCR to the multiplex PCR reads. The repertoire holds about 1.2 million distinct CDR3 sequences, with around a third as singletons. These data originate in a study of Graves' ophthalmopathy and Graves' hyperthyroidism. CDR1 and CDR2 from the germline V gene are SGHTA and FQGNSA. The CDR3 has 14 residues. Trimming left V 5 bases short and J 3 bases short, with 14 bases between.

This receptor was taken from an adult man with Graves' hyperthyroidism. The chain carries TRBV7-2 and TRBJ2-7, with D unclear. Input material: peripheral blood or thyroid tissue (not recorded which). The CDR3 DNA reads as TGTGCCAGCAGCGCCAACTCACAGAGCTACGAGCAGTACTTC. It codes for CASSANSQSYEQYF.